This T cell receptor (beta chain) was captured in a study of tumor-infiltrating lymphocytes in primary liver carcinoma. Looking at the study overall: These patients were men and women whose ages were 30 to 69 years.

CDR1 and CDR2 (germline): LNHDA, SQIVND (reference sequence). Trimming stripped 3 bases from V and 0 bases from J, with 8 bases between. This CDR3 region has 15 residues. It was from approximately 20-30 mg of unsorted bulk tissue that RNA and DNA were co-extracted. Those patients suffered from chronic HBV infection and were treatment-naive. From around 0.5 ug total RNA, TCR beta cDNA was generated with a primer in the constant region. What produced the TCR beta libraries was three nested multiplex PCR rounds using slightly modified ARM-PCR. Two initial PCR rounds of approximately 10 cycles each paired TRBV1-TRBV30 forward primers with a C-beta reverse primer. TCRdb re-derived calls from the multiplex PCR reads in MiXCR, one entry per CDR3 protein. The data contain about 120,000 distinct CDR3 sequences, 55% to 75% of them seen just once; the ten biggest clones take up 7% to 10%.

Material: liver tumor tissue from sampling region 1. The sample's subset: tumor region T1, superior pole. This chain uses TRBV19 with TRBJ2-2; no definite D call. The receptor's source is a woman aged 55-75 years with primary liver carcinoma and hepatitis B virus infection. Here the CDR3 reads CASSMTRANTGELFF. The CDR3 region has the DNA TGTGCCAGTAGTATGACCCGGGCGAACACCGGGGAGCTGTTTTTT.